These 6 T cell receptor beta chains originate from one sample sequenced in a study of blood T cell repertoires in COVID-19. Data came from immunoSEQ multiplex PCR; TCRdb stores just in-frame clones and leaves some out. The data contain about 300,000 clones, over 75% of them singletons. Sample: PBMCs or T cells enriched from blood (not recorded which). These receptors came from a young woman who had recovered from COVID-19.

This clone has just one count. The V call is TRBV28, the J call TRBJ2-7; TRBD1 agrees at 7 bases. The CDR3 contains 14 residues. With 6 bases clipped from V and 3 bases from J, the junction kept 8 bases outside the gene matches. Germline V gives CDR1 MDHEN, CDR2 SYDVKM. CDR3 coding DNA: TGTGCCAGCAGCGCGAACCGGGACAGCTACGAGCAGTACTTC. This encodes CASSANRDSYEQYF. Full variable domain (missing parts from reference TRBV28 and TRBJ2-7): DVKVTQSSRYLVKRTGEKVFLECVQDMDHENMFWYRQDPGLGLRLIYFSYDVKMKEKGDIPEGYSVSREKKERFSLILESASTNQTSMYLCASSANRDSYEQYFGPGTRLTVT.

In DNA, the CDR3 is TGCGCCAGCAGTGAGGTCAGCACCATATATTTT. Translated, it gives CASSEVSTIYF. The chain has TRBV10-1 and TRBJ1-3, with unresolved D. Germline assignment: CDR1 WNHNN and CDR2 SYGVQD (reference sequence). CDR3 length: 11 residues. The V end was cut by 2 bases, the J end by 9 bases, with 5 bases between.

This clone was observed a few times. V gene TRBV7-9 combines with J gene TRBJ1-2; 12 bases fit TRBD1. V gave up 8 bases and J gave up 1 base; unmatched junction bases: 8. This CDR3 comprises 16 residues. CDR1 is SEHNR, CDR2 FQNEAQ, per germline (reference sequence). CDR3: CASDPGQGALNYGYTF. CDR3 nucleotide sequence: TGTGCCAGCGACCCGGGACAGGGGGCCCTTAACTATGGCTACACCTTC.

The chain combines TRBV18 with TRBJ2-7, with D hard to call. The V gene's germline CDR1 is KGHSH and CDR2 LQKENI. This CDR3 is 14 amino acids long. The V gene lost 6 bases and the J gene lost 5 bases, with 17 bases spanning the gap. The CDR3 here is CASSTSTRSNEQYF. CDR3 DNA: TGTGCCAGCTCGACGTCTACGAGGTCTAACGAGCAGTACTTC.

The chain couples TRBV27 to TRBJ1-5; tentatively, D is TRBD1 (5 bases). Germline V lookup: CDR1 MNHEY, CDR2 SMNVEV (reference sequence). The CDR3 has 15 amino acids. Deletions cut 2 bases from V and 4 bases from J, with 12 bases between. DNA of the CDR3: TGTGCCAGCAGTTTAGAACAGGACCCTAATCAGCCCCAGCATTTT. It translates to CASSLEQDPNQPQHF.

The V gene is TRBV18, the J gene TRBJ1-5; D is perhaps TRBD1 (6 bases). This CDR3 is 13 amino acids long. Germline values: CDR1 KGHSH, CDR2 LQKENI. V lost 4 bases, J lost 4 bases, and 8 bases lay in between. The CDR3 region is CASSQTGNQPQHF. For the CDR3, the DNA is TGTGCCAGCTCACAAACAGGGAATCAGCCCCAGCATTTT.